This is a list of T cell receptor beta chains from one sample in a study of T-cell reconstitution after alpha-beta-depleted transplantation in children. In TCRdb, the PCR reads were re-called with MiXCR into one record per CDR3 protein. The sample records about 610,000 distinct CDR3 sequences, about 10% being singletons. The specimen comprised PBMCs from the stem cell graft donor, sampled from the stem cell graft. The receptors stem from a human donor who donated a stem cell graft to a child with acute myeloid leukemia. The CDR3 runs from the conserved cysteine through the conserved F or W. Fields, in order: clone size, V gene, J gene, D gene, CDR3 protein, CDR3 DNA. D genes are given only for firm matches. The listing skips clone size in some rows; elsewhere it reads once, few, many or a size class.

>.|TRBV20-1|TRBJ2-7|TRBD2
CSAPGAGVHEQYF
TGCAGTGCCCCGGGAGCGGGAGTCCACGAGCAGTACTTC
>.|TRBV20-1|TRBJ2-1|TRBD2
CSLLVSLAGGLRNNEQFF
TGCAGTCTGCTAGTAAGCCTAGCGGGAGGGCTAAGGAATAATGAGCAGTTCTTC
>many|TRBV15|TRBJ2-1|TRBD2
CATSRGLADEQFF
TGTGCCACCAGCAGGGGACTAGCGGATGAGCAGTTCTTC
>few|TRBV18|TRBJ1-5|.
CASSAEGNQPQHF
TGTGCCAGCTCCGCGGAGGGAAATCAGCCCCAGCATTTT
>many|TRBV21-1|TRBJ1-1|.
CASSKRSTHRDTEAFF
TGTGCCAGCAGCAAAAGGTCGACCCATCGAGACACTGAAGCTTTCTTT
>few|TRBV19|TRBJ2-3|.
CASSIGPYWRNSTDTQYF
TGTGCCAGTAGTATAGGCCCCTACTGGCGGAATAGCACAGATACGCAGTATTTT
>many|TRBV28|TRBJ2-1|.
CASSLSGPGSYNEQFF
TGTGCCAGCAGTTTGTCAGGGCCGGGCTCCTACAATGAGCAGTTCTTC
>few|TRBV7-2|TRBJ2-7|.
CASSLVVQYEQYF
TGTGCCAGCAGCTTAGTAGTCCAATACGAGCAGTACTTC
>.|TRBV20-1|TRBJ2-2|TRBD2
CSARVPSGRPNTGELFF
TGCAGTGCTAGAGTTCCTAGCGGGAGGCCGAACACCGGGGAGCTGTTTTTT
>few|TRBV2|TRBJ2-7|.
CASSELISYEQYF
TGTGCCAGCAGTGAACTGATTTCCTACGAGCAGTACTTC
>few|TRBV28|TRBJ2-1|.
CAIRRGMAPYNEQFF
TGTGCCATCCGGAGGGGGATGGCCCCGTACAATGAGCAGTTCTTC